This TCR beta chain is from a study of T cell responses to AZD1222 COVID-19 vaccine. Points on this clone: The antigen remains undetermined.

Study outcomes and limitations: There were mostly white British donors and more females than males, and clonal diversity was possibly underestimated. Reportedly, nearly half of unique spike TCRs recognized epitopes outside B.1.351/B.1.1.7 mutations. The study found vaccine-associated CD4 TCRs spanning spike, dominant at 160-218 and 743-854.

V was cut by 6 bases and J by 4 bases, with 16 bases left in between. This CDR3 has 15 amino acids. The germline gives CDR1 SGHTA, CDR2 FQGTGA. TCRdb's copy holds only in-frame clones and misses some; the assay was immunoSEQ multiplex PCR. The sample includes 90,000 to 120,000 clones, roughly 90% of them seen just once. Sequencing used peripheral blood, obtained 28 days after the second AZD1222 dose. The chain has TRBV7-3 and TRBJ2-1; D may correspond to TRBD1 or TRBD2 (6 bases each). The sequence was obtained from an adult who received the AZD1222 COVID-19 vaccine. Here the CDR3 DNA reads TGTGCCAGCAGTCAAGGGGGGACAATTTACAATGAGCAGTTCTTC. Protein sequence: CASSQGGTIYNEQFF. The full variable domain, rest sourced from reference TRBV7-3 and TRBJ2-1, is GAGVSQTPSNKVTEKGKYVELRCDPISGHTALYWYRQSLGQGPEFLIYFQGTGAADDSGLPNDRFFAVRPEGSVSTLKIQRTERGDSAVYLCASSQGGTIYNEQFFGPGTRLTVL.